This note documents a single T cell receptor beta chain sequence. Its antigen remains unknown. This specimen comes from a study of CD8+CD57+ T cells in acquired aplastic anemia. Study context: Across the sorted CD4+ and CD8+ cells, DNA amounts averaged 3.2 ug.

Regarding the study as a whole: The CD8+ Simpson's diversity of patients and controls was not significantly different. Comparison of patients with controls identified roughly 27 shared CD8+ CDR3 sequences.

TCR beta VDJ combinations and CDR3 sequences were profiled from genomic DNA. TCRdb re-called the reads through MiXCR, storing one row per CDR3 protein. The sample records 40,000 to 50,000 distinct CDR3 sequences, 70% to 80% being singletons. Germline CDR1 SNHLY, CDR2 FYNNEI. This CDR3 is 13 amino acids long. With 8 bases clipped from V and 6 bases from J, the junction kept 2 bases outside the gene matches. The chain recombines TRBV2 with TRBJ2-7; TRBD2 matches 15 bases. The sample taken for sequencing was sorted CD4+, CD8+, or CD8+CD57+ T cells (not recorded which) from PBMCs. This sequence was found in a human donor in good health, serving as a control. The CDR3 DNA follows: TGTGCCAGCGGGGGACTAGCGGGAGGCGAGCAGTACTTC. Protein: CASGGLAGGEQYF.